The 21 T cell receptor beta chains in this list originate from one sample, sequenced in a study of tissue T cells after allogeneic stem cell transplantation. Noted time point: mouse harvest day 14 after allogeneic transplant. Mouse grafts combined 10^7 T-cell-depleted bone marrow cells with 10^6 splenic CD5+ T cells. Data came from immunoSEQ multiplex PCR; TCRdb stores just in-frame clones and leaves some out. The profile shows about 3,500 clones, 50% of them singletons. The sample was gut tissue. These receptors all come from a female BALB/c mouse given C57BL/6 T cells with graft-versus-host disease after an allogeneic hematopoietic cell transplant.

Of note for this clone: Any gene name here is a mouse gene name. The read comes to an end 1 residue before the CDR3 does, leaving the germline J gene to fill in the end. The V and J genes are TRBV23 and TRBJ2-5. Per the germline V gene, CDR1 is KGHTA and CDR2 is FQNQQP. The CDR3 runs 15 residues. CDR3 DNA (partial): TGCTCCAGCAGTCAAATGGGGGCGGGCCAAGACACCCAGTAC. This gives the protein CSSSQMGAGQDTQY. The entire CDR3 protein reads CSSSQMGAGQDTQYF.

The sample holds one count of this clone. Mouse gene names and germline throughout. Read data end 1 residue before the CDR3 end; the end is taken from the germline J gene. The chain combines TRBV17 with TRBJ2-3; tentative D call: TRBD2 (6 bases). The germline V gene has CDR1 MNHDT and CDR2 YYDKIL. The CDR3 is 15 residues long. Trimming removed 1 base from V and 0 bases from J, with 8 bases in between. The sequenced CDR3 bases are TGTGCTAGCAGTAGAGTACTGGGTAGTGCAGAAACGCTGTAT. It codes for CASSRVLGSAETLY. The complete CDR3 reads CASSRVLGSAETLYF.

The table lists this clone with a few counts. The gene names here belong to mouse. The observed sequence ends 1 residue before the CDR3 terminus, with the missing tail filled in from the germline J gene. The genes are TRBV26 and TRBJ2-7, with no clear D. The CDR3 loop spans 12 amino acids. Germline V gives CDR1 KGHPV, CDR2 FQNQEV (reference sequence). V was cut by 2 bases and J by 4 bases, with 6 bases left in between. CDR3 sequence: CASSLQQYEQYF. The CDR3 DNA, read in part, is TGTGCCAGCAGTCTGCAACAGTATGAACAGTAC.

With respect to this clone: Mouse germline and gene names are used. The read finishes 1 residue shy of the CDR3 end, and the germline J gene is used to complete it. This rearrangement joins TRBV19 to TRBJ2-5; D gene ambiguous. Trimming removed 4 bases at V and 1 base at J, with 1 base between. The germline V gene encodes CDR1 FNHDT and CDR2 SITEND (reference sequence). CDR3 length: 11 amino acids. The CDR3 protein is CASSYQDTQYF. CDR3 DNA (partial): TGTGCCAGCAGTTACCAAGACACCCAGTAC.

A note on this clone: Gene names refer to mouse genes. Coverage ceases 1 residue before the CDR3 finishes, and the germline J gene fills in the end. The chain has TRBV26 and TRBJ1-6, with D possibly matching TRBD1 (5 bases). TRBJ1-6 is an ORF, with its function uncertain. V shed 2 bases and J shed 4 bases, with 6 bases lying between them. The CDR3 has 14 residues. Germline V gives CDR1 KGHPV, CDR2 FQNQEV (reference sequence). CDR3 sequence: CASSLTGYNSPLYF. Incomplete CDR3 DNA: TGTGCCAGCAGTCTGACAGGATATAATTCGCCCCTCTAC.

Comment on this clone: Gene names and germline refer to mouse. The CDR3 goes on 1 residue after the read ends, and that part is filled in from the germline J gene. The chain links TRBV1 to TRBJ1-4; the match to TRBD1 covers 8 bases. Germline values: CDR1 NSQYPW, CDR2 LRSPGD (reference sequence). The junction had 5 bases not matched to a gene; V was cut back by 5 bases and J by 6 bases. The CDR3 covers 14 residues. The CDR3 DNA, read in part, is TGCACCTGCAGTCAGGGGGCGGGAGACGAAAGATTATTT. Translated, it gives CTCSQGAGDERLF. The full CDR3 protein reads CTCSQGAGDERLFF.

A remark on this clone: Gene names are mouse gene names. The observed sequence ends 1 residue before the CDR3 terminus, with the missing tail filled in from the germline J gene. J is TRBJ1-1 and V is TRBV26; D call uncertain. Trimming left V 3 bases short and J 0 bases short, with 8 bases between. Germline V gene lookup returns CDR1 KGHPV and CDR2 FQNQEV (reference sequence). The CDR3 contains 14 residues. The CDR3 DNA, read in part, is TGTGCCAGCAGTCTTGGGGTTGCAAACACAGAAGTCTTC. Protein sequence: CASSLGVANTEVF. The whole CDR3 protein reads CASSLGVANTEVFF.

In regard to this clone: These gene names are mouse names. CDR3 protein: CASGQANTEVFF. The DNA read from the CDR3 is TGTGCCAGCGGGCAAGCAAACACAGAAGTCTTC. The J gene is TRBJ1-1, the V gene TRBV13-2; D is unclear. The CDR3 extends 1 residue past the end of the read, so its final part is completed from the germline J gene. CDR1 and CDR2 (germline): NNHNN, SYGAGS (reference sequence). V was clipped by 5 bases and J by 0 bases, with 5 bases between them. The CDR3 has 12 residues.

This clone was detected only a few times. The germline and genes are mouse ones. The read comes to an end 1 residue before the CDR3 does, leaving the germline J gene to fill in the end. The genes are TRBV26 and TRBJ1-3, with D perhaps TRBD1 (6 bases). From germline, CDR1 is KGHPV and CDR2 FQNQEV (reference sequence). V was trimmed by 2 bases and J by 0 bases, leaving 8 bases between them. The CDR3 totals 15 residues. CDR3 DNA, as far as it was read: TGTGCCAGCAGTCTGGGGACAAATTCTGGAAATACGCTCTAT. Translation: CASSLGTNSGNTLY. Given in full, the CDR3 is CASSLGTNSGNTLYF.

Details on this clone: Germline and genes here are mouse. The sequenced fragment ends 1 residue before the CDR3 boundary, so the rest is inferred from the germline J gene. The chain employs TRBV26 and TRBJ2-5, with 9 bases matching TRBD1. This CDR3 region has 14 residues. Trimming at V came to 2 bases and at J to 6 bases, leaving 3 bases not matched to a gene. In germline, CDR1 is KGHPV, CDR2 FQNQEV (reference sequence). The CDR3 region is CASSLNRGQDTQYF. The DNA read from the CDR3 is TGTGCCAGCAGTCTGAACAGGGGGCAGGACACCCAGTAC. Combining the CDR3 with reference TRBV26 and TRBJ2-5 gives the whole variable domain NSKVIQTPRYLVKGQGQKAKMRCIPEKGHPVVFWYQQNKNNEFKFLINFQNQEVLQQIDMTEKRFSAECPSNSPCSLEIQSSEAGDSALYLCASSLNRGQDTQYFGPGTRLLVL.

This clone was seen once. Here the gene names and germline are mouse. Sequencing ends 1 residue short of the CDR3 end; the germline J gene provides the rest. The chain uses TRBV22 and TRBJ2-5. TRBV22 is termed a pseudogene. This CDR3 is built from 14 residues. Here the CDR3 reads CASSHRDNQDTQYF. The CDR3 DNA, read in part, is TGTGCCAGCAGTCATCGGGACAACCAAGACACCCAGTAC.

As regards this clone: These gene names are mouse names. The missing CDR3 end, 1 residue past where the read stops, is filled in from the germline J gene. This rearrangement joins TRBV12-1 to TRBJ2-7; 11 positions agree with TRBD2. CDR3 length: 15 residues. V lost 2 bases to trimming and J lost 2 bases; unmatched junction nucleotides: 4. The V gene's germline CDR1 is SGHSN and CDR2 HYEKVE. CDR3 protein: CASSPDWGGAYEQYF. CDR3 DNA, as far as it was read: TGTGCCAGCTCTCCCGACTGGGGGGGTGCCTATGAACAGTAC.

Concerning this clone: Gene names follow the mouse nomenclature. The sequence runs out 1 residue before the end of the CDR3; the remainder is reconstructed from the germline J gene. This rearrangement joins TRBV26 to TRBJ2-7; no clear D gene. The CDR3 is 13 amino acids. Germline CDR1 KGHPV, CDR2 FQNQEV (reference sequence). Trimming left V 4 bases short and J 0 bases short, with 7 bases between. The chain's CDR3 is CASSRQPSYEQYF. CDR3 DNA (partial): TGTGCCAGCAGTCGCCAGCCCTCCTATGAACAGTAC.

As regards this clone: Gene labels here are mouse ones. The read stops 1 residue short of the end of the CDR3; the missing end is completed from the germline J gene. V gene TRBV26 combines with J gene TRBJ1-1; TRBD1 matches at 10 bases. The junction had 0 bases not matched to a gene; V was cut back by 4 bases and J by 1 base. This CDR3 comprises 14 residues. Germline assignment: CDR1 KGHPV and CDR2 FQNQEV (reference sequence). The sequenced part of the CDR3 DNA is TGTGCCAGCAGTCGGGACAGGGGGAACACAGAAGTCTTC. Its translation is CASSRDRGNTEVF. From start to end, the CDR3 is CASSRDRGNTEVFF.

This clone was detected only a few times. Gene labels here are mouse ones. The read is 1 residue too short to cover the CDR3 end, so that end is filled in from the germline J gene. Other nucleotide sequences from this sample produce the same CDR3. The chain uses TRBV20 and TRBJ2-1, with 7 bases fitting TRBD2. The CDR3 is made up of 13 amino acids. Germline CDR1 reads GFQATS; CDR2 reads STVNSAI. J gave up 4 bases and V 0 bases, and 0 bases lay outside the gene matches. CDR3 DNA, as far as it was read: TGTGGTGCTAGGGACTGGGGGTATGCTGAGCAGTTC. This gives the protein CGARDWGYAEQF. In full, the CDR3 reads CGARDWGYAEQFF. Combining the CDR3 with reference TRBV20 and TRBJ2-1 gives the whole variable domain GALVYQYPRRTICKSGTSMRMECQAVGFQATSVAWYRQSPQKTFELIALSTVNSAIKYEQNFTQEKFPISHPNLSFSSMTVLNAYLEDRGLYLCGARDWGYAEQFFGPGTRLTVL.

A remark on this clone: Gene names are the mouse ones. The CDR3 goes on 1 residue after the read ends, and that part is filled in from the germline J gene. V gene TRBV31 combines with J gene TRBJ1-4; 8 positions agree with TRBD1. The germline gives CDR1 GKSSPN, CDR2 SITVG. The CDR3 contains 14 residues. V was clipped by 0 bases and J by 4 bases; unmatched bases: 1. The CDR3 DNA, read in part, is TGTGCCTGGAGTCTGGACAGGGACAACGAAAGATTATTT. This encodes CAWSLDRDNERLF. The CDR3 as a whole reads CAWSLDRDNERLFF. Full variable domain (remainder filled in from reference TRBV31 and TRBJ1-4): AQTIHQWPVAEIKAVGSPLSLGCTIKGKSSPNLYWYWQATGGTLQQLFYSITVGQVESVVQLNLSASRPKDDQFILSTEKLLLSHSGFYLCAWSLDRDNERLFFGHGTKLSVL.

Notes on this clone: Gene names are the mouse ones. The read gets to within 1 residue of the CDR3 end, and the germline J gene fills in the rest. This sequence joins TRBV12-1 and TRBJ2-3; perhaps TRBD2 as D (5 bases). Germline CDR1 SGHSN, CDR2 HYEKVE. This CDR3 has 15 amino acids. The V end lost 0 bases, the J end lost 0 bases, and 9 bases lay between the germline ends. The chain's CDR3 is CASSLLGHSAETLYF. The part of the CDR3 DNA that was read is TGTGCCAGCTCTCTCCTGGGTCATAGTGCAGAAACGCTGTAT.

By share of the sample, this clone is large. Gene names follow the mouse nomenclature. The CDR3 DNA, read in part, is TGTGCCAGCAGTGAGGACAGGGGCTCCTACAACCAGGCTCCGCTT. It translates to CASSEDRGSYNQAPL. The CDR3 reads in full as CASSEDRGSYNQAPLF. This rearrangement joins TRBV13-1 to TRBJ1-5, with 9 bases fitting TRBD1. With the read ending 1 residue before the CDR3 end, the germline J gene is used to fill in that end. The junction had 5 bases not matched to a gene; V was cut back by 2 bases and J by 2 bases. CDR1 NSHNY and CDR2 SYGAGN come from the germline V gene. The CDR3 totals 16 residues.

About this clone: These gene names are mouse names. With the read ending 1 residue before the CDR3 end, the germline J gene is used to fill in that end. The V and J genes are TRBV13-1 and TRBJ2-5; TRBD1 is a possible D gene (6 bases). V lost 1 base and J lost 3, with 9 bases in between. This CDR3 is built from 14 residues. CDR1 is NSHNY, CDR2 SYGAGN, per germline. Partial CDR3 DNA: TGTGCCAGCAGTGATCGGGGACAACAAGACACCCAGTAC. It specifies CASSDRGQQDTQY. The whole CDR3 sequence is CASSDRGQQDTQYF.

Details on this clone: The genes and germline here are from mouse. Coverage ceases 1 residue before the CDR3 finishes, and the germline J gene fills in the end. This chain uses TRBV3 with TRBJ2-7, with 8 nucleotides matching TRBD2. This CDR3 comprises 14 residues. Germline V gene lookup returns CDR1 SNHLY and CDR2 FYNGKV (reference sequence). V shed 1 base and J 6 bases; nucleotides not matched to a gene: 5. CDR3 DNA, as far as it was read: TGTGCCAGCAGCTTAGTGGGGGGGGCGCTTGAACAGTAC. The encoded protein is CASSLVGGALEQY. The CDR3 in its entirety is CASSLVGGALEQYF.

A remark on this clone: The listed genes are named as in mouse. Read coverage stops 1 residue before the CDR3 terminus; the germline J gene supplies the remainder. The V call is TRBV29, the J call TRBJ2-7, with TRBD1 matching 9 bases. The CDR3 spans 13 residues. After removal of 4 bases from V and 6 bases from J, the junction contained 4 bases not matched to a gene. Germline assignment: CDR1 MSHET and CDR2 SYDVDS. Incomplete CDR3 DNA: TGTGCTAGCAGTTCCCGGGACAGGGTTGAACAGTAC. This translates into CASSSRDRVEQY. The complete CDR3 protein is CASSSRDRVEQYF.